The rows below give T cell receptor beta chains drawn from one sample of a study of vaccination effects on CD4 cells after COVID-19. These receptors lack a known antigen. The repertoire was sequenced with immunoSEQ multiplex PCR; TCRdb's copy has only in-frame clones and lacks some. The repertoire has over 60,000 clones, 60% to 80% of them found once; the top ten carry about 3%. The specimen was CD4+ T cells from PBMCs cultured with HCoV-NL63 spike peptides, collected before COVID-19 vaccination. All receptors come from a human donor who received a COVID-19 vaccine. Each CDR3 is given with its conserved first and last residue. The order of the fields is D gene, J gene, V gene, clone size, CDR3 protein, CDR3 DNA. D genes are given only for firm matches. Clone size is given for some rows only: seen once, a few or many times, or a class if the clone is expanded.

>-|TRBJ1-1|TRBV18|few
CASSPLGGTEAFF
TGTGCCAGCTCACCTCTCGGGGGGACTGAAGCTTTCTTT
>-|TRBJ2-3|TRBV4-1|-
CASSQEETDTQYF
TGCGCCAGCAGCCAAGAGGAGACAGATACGCAGTATTTT
>-|TRBJ1-5|TRBV7-2|-
CASSLVPLGQPQHF
TGTGCCAGCAGCCTAGTCCCATTGGGTCAGCCCCAGCATTTT
>-|TRBJ2-2|TRBV5-6|-
CASSGYTGELFF
TGTGCCAGCAGCGGCTACACCGGGGAGCTGTTTTTT
>-|TRBJ2-3|TRBV5-1|once
CASSLGLTDTQYF
TGCGCCAGCAGCTTGGGACTCACAGATACGCAGTATTTT
>TRBD1|TRBJ1-5|TRBV19|-
CASSMSRGQGSGQPQHF
TGTGCCAGTAGTATGTCACGGGGACAGGGGTCAGGCCAGCCCCAGCATTTT
>-|TRBJ1-4|TRBV6-5|-
CASKGSRGVREKLFF
TGTGCCAGCAAGGGTAGTCGGGGAGTGCGGGAAAAACTGTTTTTT
>-|TRBJ2-2|TRBV5-6|few
CASSFKPGELFF
TGTGCCAGCAGCTTCAAGCCCGGGGAGCTGTTTTTT
>-|TRBJ2-1|TRBV15|-
CATSRAQGPYNEQFF
TGTGCCACCAGCAGGGCTCAGGGCCCTTACAATGAGCAGTTCTTC
>TRBD1|TRBJ1-3|TRBV18|-
CASSLTGTGIGSGNTIYF
TGTGCCAGCTCCCTTACGGGGACAGGGATCGGCTCTGGAAACACCATATATTTT
>-|TRBJ1-3|TRBV6-5|few
CASSYSGTADTIYF
TGTGCCAGCAGTTACTCCGGGACCGCGGACACCATATATTTT
>TRBD1|TRBJ2-3|TRBV18|-
CASSGQAATDTQYF
TGTGCCAGCTCAGGACAGGCGGCCACAGATACGCAGTATTTT
>-|TRBJ2-5|TRBV2|-
CASNQEVGKETQYF
TGTGCCAGCAATCAGGAGGTTGGAAAAGAGACCCAGTACTTC
>TRBD1|TRBJ1-5|TRBV24-1|-
CATSDTTGDSNQPQHF
TGTGCCACCAGTGATACCACAGGGGATAGCAATCAGCCCCAGCATTTT
>TRBD2|TRBJ2-3|TRBV25-1|-
CASSELPGGSTDTQYF
TGTGCCAGCAGTGAACTACCGGGGGGGAGCACAGATACGCAGTATTTT
>TRBD1|TRBJ1-2|TRBV3-1/TRBV3-2|-
CASSRAGGKDYGYTF
TGTGCCAGCAGCCGAGCAGGGGGGAAAGACTATGGCTACACCTTC
>TRBD1|TRBJ2-2|TRBV19|-
CASGHHRGVNTGELFF
TGTGCCAGTGGGCATCACAGGGGCGTCAACACCGGGGAGCTGTTTTTT
>-|TRBJ1-2|TRBV10-1|-
CASSAGTDYGYTF
TGCGCCAGCAGTGCCGGGACTGACTATGGCTACACCTTC
>-|TRBJ2-3|TRBV7-3|few
CASSLGGPSTDTQYF
TGTGCCAGCAGCTTAGGGGGCCCAAGCACAGATACGCAGTATTTT
>-|TRBJ1-4|TRBV19|-
CASSISVNGRKLFF
TGTGCCAGTAGTATCTCAGTAAATGGAAGGAAACTGTTTTTT
>-|TRBJ2-1|TRBV25-1|-
CASSEFFSQFF
TGTGCCAGCAGTGAATTCTTTAGCCAGTTCTTC
>TRBD1|TRBJ2-5|TRBV5-1|-
CASSPMDRGETQYF
TGCGCCAGCAGCCCCATGGACAGGGGAGAGACCCAGTACTTC
>TRBD1|TRBJ1-2|TRBV7-2|few
CASSSPGQGGVYGYTF
TGTGCCAGCAGCTCCCCGGGACAGGGAGGCGTCTATGGCTACACCTTC
>-|TRBJ1-1|TRBV20-1|-
CRARGSGAAFF
TGCAGGGCACGGGGGTCGGGGGCGGCTTTCTTT
>-|TRBJ2-5|TRBV24-1|-
CATSDLASEETQYF
TGTGCCACCAGTGATTTAGCCAGCGAAGAGACCCAGTACTTC
>-|TRBJ1-1|TRBV19|-
CASRDRGRSDTEAFF
TGTGCCAGTAGGGACAGAGGACGGTCGGACACTGAAGCTTTCTTT